One sample yielded the 11 T cell receptor beta chains listed below, sequenced in a study of blood T cell repertoires in COVID-19. Assay: immunoSEQ multiplex PCR; the TCRdb copy retains only in-frame clones and omits some. The repertoire has a few hundred thousand clones, 80% to 90% of them found once; the top ten carry roughly 1.2%. Sequencing used peripheral blood. The receptor source for this set is a man aged 40-49 years with acute or convalescent COVID-19.

V gene TRBV10-3 combines with J gene TRBJ2-5, with 12 positions matching TRBD2. CDR3 length: 15 amino acids. V lost 2 bases and J lost 5; bases outside the gene matches: 3. CDR1 and CDR2 from the germline V gene are ENHRY and SYGVKD. CDR3 DNA: TGTGCCATCAGTGAGGGACTAGCGGGAAGGGAGACCCAGTACTTC. Amino acid sequence: CAISEGLAGRETQYF.

In its sample, this clone was seen once. The chain uses TRBV20-1 and TRBJ2-3; D is ambiguous. The CDR3 runs to 11 residues. Germline CDR1 is DFQATT and CDR2 is SNEGSKA (reference sequence). Trimming cost V 5 bases and J 6 bases, with 9 bases left between them. In DNA form, the CDR3 reads TGCAGTGCTGCCCGCCGGGATACGCAGTATTTT. Amino acids: CSAARRDTQYF.

The chain employs TRBV27 and TRBJ2-3, with TRBD2 identical over 8 bases. This CDR3 is 14 amino acids long. Germline V gene lookup returns CDR1 MNHEY and CDR2 SMNVEV (reference sequence). Losses at the gene ends were 7 bases for V and 0 bases for J; bases not matched to a gene: 3. CDR3 sequence: CASNPSGSTDTQYF. The CDR3 DNA is TGTGCCAGCAATCCTAGCGGGAGCACAGATACGCAGTATTTT.

CDR3 bases: TGTGCCAGTAGTATAGATGCCCCGGGGAGCAACTATGGCTACACCTTC. It specifies CASSIDAPGSNYGYTF. The chain couples TRBV19 to TRBJ1-2; D gene ambiguous. V lost 0 bases to trimming and J lost 2 bases, with 13 bases between them. CDR3 length: 16 residues. CDR1 and CDR2 from the germline V gene are LNHDA and SQIVND (reference sequence).

The chain has TRBV6-5 and TRBJ2-5; possibly TRBD2 for D (7 bases). CDR1 and CDR2 (germline): MNHEY, SVGAGI. The CDR3 extends over 15 amino acids. Trimming took 6 bases from V and 9 from J, leaving 23 bases between them. DNA for the CDR3: TGTGCCAGCAGCCGCGGACAGTATGTCCGGGGGGCCCAGTACTTC. Translation gives CASSRGQYVRGAQYF.

The rearrangement joins TRBV2 to TRBJ1-4; 7 bases fit TRBD1. CDR3 length: 15 amino acids. Per the germline V gene, CDR1 is SNHLY and CDR2 is FYNNEI. J gave up 6 bases and V 6 bases, and 10 bases lay outside the gene matches. This CDR3 reads CASSLTGAWDEKLFF. CDR3 bases: TGTGCCAGCAGCCTCACAGGGGCTTGGGATGAAAAACTGTTTTTT.

The chain employs TRBV29-1 and TRBJ2-7, with a possible D match to TRBD2 (6 bases). Germline loops: CDR1 SQVTM, CDR2 ANQGSEA. The V end was cut by 1 base, the J end by 2 bases, with 9 bases between. The CDR3 length is 13 residues. The CDR3 DNA is TGCAGCGTTGAAGGCGCGGGACCCTACGAGCAGTACTTC. This gives the protein CSVEGAGPYEQYF.

This clone was observed a single time. The chain recombines TRBV3-1 (or the pseudogene TRBV3-2) with TRBJ2-3; 11 positions agree with TRBD1. V was pared by 1 base and J by 7 bases, with 7 bases of the junction left unmatched. Germline values: CDR1 LGHDT, CDR2 YNNKEL (reference sequence). The CDR3 contains 16 residues. CDR3 coding DNA: TGTGCCAGCAGCCAAGGTGGGACAGGGGGTGCAAATACGCAGTATTTT. Translation gives CASSQGGTGGANTQYF.

CDR3 sequence reads: CASSPLTGQETQYF. The CDR3 nucleotides read TGTGCCAGCAGCCCTCTGACAGGGCAGGAGACCCAGTACTTC. This chain uses TRBV9 with TRBJ2-5; 7 positions agree with TRBD1. This CDR3 comprises 14 residues. Germline assignment: CDR1 SGDLS and CDR2 YYNGEE. J was trimmed by 5 bases and V by 4 bases; bases with no gene match: 8.

This chain joins TRBV7-9 and TRBJ1-3; D is unclear. Germline values: CDR1 SEHNR, CDR2 FQNEAQ (reference sequence). The CDR3 runs to 15 residues. Trimming pared 1 base from V and 4 bases from J, leaving 11 bases between. DNA of the CDR3: TGTGCCAGCAGCTTAGAAGGACTGGGGGGAAACACCATATATTTT. Protein sequence: CASSLEGLGGNTIYF. The variable domain in full, with the rest retrieved from reference TRBV7-9 and TRBJ1-3, is DTGVSQNPRHKITKRGQNVTFRCDPISEHNRLYWYRQTLGQGPEFLTYFQNEAQLEKSRLLSDRFSAERPKGSFSTLEIQRTEQGDSAMYLCASSLEGLGGNTIYFGEGSWLTVV.

The chain couples TRBV2 to TRBJ1-1, with a possible D match to TRBD1 (5 bases). There are 16 residues in the CDR3. The V and J ends lost 5 bases and 6 bases respectively, with 22 bases between them. The germline V gene encodes CDR1 SNHLY and CDR2 FYNNEI. CDR3 coding DNA: TGTGCCAGCAGTAAGACCCCGGGCCGCGGGGGGGCTGAAGCTTTCTTT. It encodes CASSKTPGRGGAEAFF. Together with reference TRBV2 and TRBJ1-1, the CDR3 gives the full variable domain: EPEVTQTPSHQVTQMGQEVILRCVPISNHLYFYWYRQILGQKVEFLVSFYNNEISEKSEIFDDQFSVERPDGSNFTLKIRSTKLEDSAMYFCASSKTPGRGGAEAFFGQGTRLTVV.